A single sample gave rise to the 21 T cell receptor beta chains below, sequenced in a study of blood T cells in healthy people across ages. The second PCR ran roughly 6 to 11 cycles with a sample-barcoded 5' primer and J-beta primers. TCRdb re-called the 5' RACE reads through MiXCR, storing one row per CDR3 protein. In the table there are 580,000 or so distinct CDR3 sequences, 45% to 55% of which are singletons. The sequencing input was blood. These receptors all stem from a man aged 80 or over in good health.

This clonotype was picked up a small number of times. The V gene is TRBV4-3, the J gene TRBJ2-1, with D tentatively TRBD2 (6 bases). Looked up from germline, CDR1 is LGHNA and CDR2 is YSLEER. Trimming took off 0 bases at V and 4 bases at J, with 13 bases between the two ends. The CDR3 totals 16 residues. DNA of the CDR3: TGCGCCAGCAGCCAAGATTGGGGGACTTTGTACAATGAGCAGTTCTTC. Its protein product is CASSQDWGTLYNEQFF.

This chain joins TRBV5-1 and TRBJ2-7; 8 positions agree with TRBD2. Germline values: CDR1 SGHRS, CDR2 YFSETQ. Trimming removed 2 bases from V and 2 bases from J; junction bases left unmatched: 12. CDR3 length equals 17 residues. The CDR3: CASSLGLLREGAYEQYF. The CDR3 nucleotides read TGCGCCAGCAGCTTAGGGCTTCTCCGGGAGGGCGCCTACGAGCAGTACTTC.

The genes are TRBV20-1 and TRBJ2-7, with TRBD2 matching 10 bases. CDR1 and CDR2 (germline): DFQATT, SNEGSKA (reference sequence). With 6 bases clipped from V and 5 bases from J, the junction kept 13 bases outside the gene matches. This CDR3 spans 15 amino acids. The CDR3, as DNA: TGCAGTGCCCTGTGGGCTAGCGGGGGAGTCAACGAGCAGTACTTC. It is translated as CSALWASGGVNEQYF.

This clonotype has only a few counts. The J gene is TRBJ2-7, the V gene TRBV15; the match to TRBD1 covers 9 bases. There are 14 residues in the CDR3. V lost 1 base to trimming and J lost 6 bases; unmatched junction nucleotides: 4. Germline assignment: CDR1 LNHNV and CDR2 YYDKDF (reference sequence). The CDR3 region has the DNA TGTGCCACCAGCAGAGTGGACAGGGGTGGCGAGCAGTACTTC. Translated, it gives CATSRVDRGGEQYF.

The rearrangement links TRBV6-2 or TRBV6-3 to TRBJ2-5; tentative D call: TRBD1 (6 bases). Per the germline V gene, CDR1 is MNHEY and CDR2 is SVGEGT. The CDR3 runs 14 residues. Trimming shortened V by 7 bases and J by 2 bases, and 14 bases separated the two germline ends. CDR3 coding DNA: TGTGCCAGCATATCCCGGGGACATCAAGAGACCCAGTACTTC. It codes for CASISRGHQETQYF.

Turning to this clonotype: This may be a read error: a much more frequent sequence differs by one nucleotide. The genes are TRBV6-5 and TRBJ2-5; 9 bases line up with TRBD2. Germline V gives CDR1 MNHEY, CDR2 SVGAGI. J gave up 11 bases and V 6 bases, and 16 bases lay outside the gene matches. There are 15 residues in the CDR3. CDR3 sequence reads: CASSQLSGSYNEQYF. The DNA for the CDR3 is TGTGCCAGCAGCCAGCTTAGCGGGAGTTACAATGAGCAGTACTTC.

This clonotype showed up just once. The chain employs TRBV29-1 and TRBJ1-4; TRBD1 agrees at 8 bases. CDR3 length: 13 amino acids. Germline CDR1 reads SQVTM; CDR2 reads ANQGSEA. With 6 bases clipped from V and 2 bases from J, the junction kept 2 bases outside the gene matches. The CDR3 reads CSVRTGTNEKLFF. CDR3 nucleotides: TGCAGCGTCCGGACAGGGACTAATGAAAAACTGTTTTTT. Combining the CDR3 with reference TRBV29-1 and TRBJ1-4 gives the whole variable domain SAVISQKPSRDICQRGTSLTIQCQVDSQVTMMFWYRQQPGQSLTLIATANQGSEATYESGFVIDKFPISRPNLTFSTLTVSNMSPEDSSIYLCSVRTGTNEKLFFGSGTQLSVL.

This clonotype was detected only a few times. V gene TRBV29-1 combines with J gene TRBJ2-5, with 14 nucleotides matching TRBD2. The CDR3 totals 18 residues. Germline CDR1 SQVTM, CDR2 ANQGSEA. J lost 4 bases, V lost 3 bases, and 13 bases had no gene match. The CDR3 loop reads CSVEVLGTSGSLPETQYF. DNA for the CDR3: TGCAGCGTTGAGGTGCTCGGGACTAGCGGGAGCCTCCCAGAGACCCAGTACTTC.

In this sample, this clonotype turned up a few times. The chain is built from TRBV4-3 and TRBJ1-4; D may be TRBD1 (6 bases). In germline, CDR1 is LGHNA, CDR2 YSLEER. V was shortened by 0 bases and J by 8 bases, with 16 bases between the two germline ends. The CDR3 spans 16 residues. The CDR3 loop is CASSQEVQGFQEKLFF. The CDR3 coding sequence is TGCGCCAGCAGCCAAGAGGTACAGGGTTTCCAGGAAAAACTGTTTTTT.

This clonotype came up a few times. The chain links TRBV7-2 to TRBJ2-4; perhaps TRBD2 as D (6 bases). Trimming removed 4 bases at V and 1 base at J, with 11 bases between. The CDR3 spans 15 residues. Germline loops: CDR1 SGHTA, CDR2 FQGNSA. CDR3 amino acids: CASSYQLAAKNIQYF. DNA for the CDR3: TGTGCCAGCAGCTACCAACTAGCCGCCAAAAACATTCAGTACTTC. Based on the CDR3 plus reference TRBV7-2 and TRBJ2-4, the full variable domain is GAGVSQSPSNKVTEKGKDVELRCDPISGHTALYWYRQSLGQGLEFLIYFQGNSAPDKSGLPSDRFSAERTGGSVSTLTIQRTQQEDSAVYLCASSYQLAAKNIQYFGAGTRLSVL.

Comment on this clonotype: This may come from a read error, since a much larger clone is one base off. The rearrangement uses TRBV7-9 and TRBJ1-2, with 8 positions matching TRBD1. After removal of 5 bases from V and 10 bases from J, the junction contained 6 bases not matched to a gene. Germline CDR1 reads SEHNR; CDR2 reads FQNEAQ (reference sequence). The length of the CDR3 is 12 residues. CDR3 sequence: CASSRGDRIYTF. CDR3 coding DNA: TGTGCCAGCAGCCGGGGGGACAGGATCTACACCTTC.

The rearrangement joins TRBV4-1 to TRBJ2-3, with D perhaps TRBD1 (6 bases). The CDR3 runs to 14 residues. In germline, CDR1 is MGHRA, CDR2 YSYEKL. V was trimmed by 5 bases and J by 2 bases, leaving 11 bases between them. CDR3 DNA sequence: TGCGCCAGCAGCGAAACAGGGTCCACAGATACGCAGTATTTT. This encodes CASSETGSTDTQYF.

The J gene is TRBJ2-3, the V gene TRBV28, with D unresolved. V lost 5 bases and J lost 2, with 23 bases in between. This CDR3 region has 18 residues. The germline V gene encodes CDR1 MDHEN and CDR2 SYDVKM. CDR3 amino acids: CASSNSIGLGSLTDTQYF. The CDR3, as DNA: TGTGCCAGCAGTAACTCAATTGGCTTGGGTTCCCTCACAGATACGCAGTATTTT.

This chain uses TRBV28 with TRBJ2-1; possible D gene TRBD2, 6 bases. Trimming took 6 bases from V and 7 from J, leaving 13 bases between them. Germline V gene lookup returns CDR1 MDHEN and CDR2 SYDVKM. The CDR3 has 13 amino acids. The chain's CDR3 is CASSGGGRNEQFF. The CDR3, as DNA: TGTGCCAGCAGCGGTGGGGGGAGGAATGAGCAGTTCTTC. Together with reference TRBV28 and TRBJ2-1, the CDR3 gives the full variable domain: DVKVTQSSRYLVKRTGEKVFLECVQDMDHENMFWYRQDPGLGLRLIYFSYDVKMKEKGDIPEGYSVSREKKERFSLILESASTNQTSMYLCASSGGGRNEQFFGPGTRLTVL.

This rearrangement joins TRBV12-3 or TRBV12-4 to TRBJ2-5, with TRBD2 matching 8 bases. The V segment lost 0 bases and the J segment 5 bases; nucleotides outside the gene matches: 8. The CDR3 totals 16 residues. CDR3 loop: CASSLAASSGGETQYF. CDR3 in DNA: TGTGCCAGCAGTTTAGCGGCTAGCTCGGGGGGGGAGACCCAGTACTTC.

This clonotype showed up just a few times. This chain connects TRBV29-1 to TRBJ1-4; 8 bases are a match to TRBD1. CDR3 length: 13 residues. J lost 5 bases, V lost 7 bases, and 6 bases had no gene match. From germline, CDR1 is SQVTM and CDR2 ANQGSEA. The CDR3 sequence: CSATGTGNEKLFF. In DNA, the CDR3 is TGCAGCGCCACCGGGACAGGAAATGAAAAACTGTTTTTT.

The V call is TRBV5-1, the J call TRBJ2-3, with 9 bases fitting TRBD1. This CDR3 comprises 13 residues. The germline CDR1 and CDR2 sequences are SGHRS and YFSETQ. V was pared by 4 bases and J by 9 bases, with 6 bases of the junction left unmatched. The CDR3 nucleotides are TGCGCCAGCAGCCGGGACAGGGTTGGGACGCAGTATTTT. Protein: CASSRDRVGTQYF.

This clonotype has a handful of counts. The chain carries TRBV21-1 and TRBJ2-7; the D call of TRBD1 is as the table states it, not checked on the DNA. TRBV21-1 is noted as a pseudogene. There are 13 residues in the CDR3. The CDR3 nucleotides read TGTGCCAGCAGCAAAGCCCAGGACAGGATGGAGTACTTC. Translated, it gives CASSKAQDRMEYF.

A remark on this clonotype: Germline is not matched at one junction end, which may reflect a read error. The rearrangement joins TRBV7-6 to TRBJ1-2, with 8 positions matching TRBD1. Germline assignment: CDR1 SGHVS and CDR2 FNYEAQ. CDR3 size: 14 residues. The CDR3 DNA is TGTGCCAGCAGCTCTCAGACAGGGGCGAGTGGCTACATCTTC. Protein product: CASSSQTGASGYIF. The whole variable domain, filled in from reference TRBV7-6 and TRBJ1-2, reads GAGVSQSPRYKVTKRGQDVALRCDPISGHVSLYWYRQALGQGPEFLTYFNYEAQQDKSGLPNDRFSAERPEGSISTLTIQRTEQRDSAMYRCASSSQTGASGYIFGSGTRLTVV.

Details on this clonotype: This may be a read error: a much more frequent sequence differs by one nucleotide. V usage is TRBV6-6 and J usage is TRBJ1-2; 7 nucleotides line up with TRBD1. Germline assignment: CDR1 MNHNY and CDR2 SVGAGI (reference sequence). The CDR3 spans 13 residues. The CDR3 bases are TGTGCCTGCAGCCTGGACAGGAACTATGGCTACACCTTC. Its translation: CACSLDRNYGYTF.

This clonotype was counted ten times or more. The gene calls are TRBV10-2 and TRBJ2-7, with D perhaps TRBD1 (6 bases). CDR3 length: 12 amino acids. Trimming shortened V by 6 bases and J by 6 bases, and 12 bases separated the two germline ends. The V gene's germline CDR1 is WSHSY and CDR2 SAAADI. CDR3: CASRDAGVEQYF. The CDR3 DNA follows: TGCGCCAGCAGGGACGCAGGGGTCGAGCAGTACTTC.